This TCR beta chain appears in the sequencing data of a study of T cell repertoires in cytomegalovirus infection. TCRdb re-analysed the reads in MiXCR, keeping a single row per CDR3 protein. The data hold about 770,000 distinct CDR3 sequences, with about 29% observed a single time. Study results and limitations: Dominating the ex vivo response were HLA-C-restricted CMV-specific TCR beta clonotypes. Accumulated public TCR beta family frequency recognized individuals carrying CMV together with the relevant HLA.

Concerning this clonotype: The antigen is undetermined.

The CDR3 length is 15 residues. Trimming at V came to 5 bases and at J to 5 bases, leaving 13 bases not matched to a gene. CDR1 is DFQATT and CDR2 is SNEGSKA in the germline V gene (reference sequence). The sequencing here drew on cultured CD8+ T cells from PBMCs, taken from culture after CMV antigen stimulation. This receptor was taken from a human donor in good health (CMV status not recorded). Some clones in this sample may be carry-over from other donors' samples. The chain couples TRBV20-1 to TRBJ2-3, with 7 bases lining up with TRBD1. The CDR3 spells CSARPRQGQGDTQYF. For the CDR3, the DNA is TGCAGTGCTCGCCCGAGACAGGGCCAGGGAGATACGCAGTATTTT.